This paragraph covers one TCR beta chain sequence. This sample was included in a study of CXCR3-negative and CXCR3-positive naive CD8 T cells. The TRB cDNA libraries were prepared by 5' RACE with UMI labels. TCRdb reprocessed the 5' RACE reads and keeps a single row for each CDR3 protein, giving no DNA. Across roughly 56,000 distinct CDR3 sequences, the top ten clones capture approximately 0.4% of the sample. Input material: naive CXCR3- CD8+ T cells from blood. Subset denoted: CD45RO-CCR7+CD27+CD95- naive CD8+ T cells lacking CXCR3 (TNR3-). This sequence was found in a human donor in good health. Some clones in this sample may be carry-over from other donors' samples.

This chain's CDR3 is CAWSSTGALYYEQYF. This chain connects TRBV30 to TRBJ2-7; the TCRdb D gene call, TRBD2, has no DNA to confirm it. Germline lookup yields CDR1 GTSNPN and CDR2 SVGIG (reference sequence). The CDR3 length is 15 residues.